This passage covers 8 T cell receptor beta chains from one sample sequenced in a study of CD4 T cells in relation to SARS-CoV-2 and coronaviruses. These receptors' targets are unknown. Produced via immunoSEQ multiplex PCR; TCRdb's table is partial and in-frame only. The sample carries about 22,000 clones, 77% recorded once. Before the COVID-19 pandemic, during about 2010-2018, CD4+ T cells were taken from unexposed donors. The cells were cultured for about ten days before CD4+ T cells were isolated. The sequenced material came from CD4+ T cells from PBMCs, cultured in vitro. All receptors derive from a human donor in good health.

This rearrangement joins TRBV28 to TRBJ1-1; 9 bases map to TRBD1. The J segment lost 5 bases and the V segment lost 7 bases, leaving 8 bases of the junction unmatched. CDR3 length equals 14 residues. Germline V gives CDR1 MDHEN, CDR2 SYDVKM. The CDR3 protein is CASTKPTGGTEAFF. Written as DNA, the CDR3 is TGTGCCAGCACCAAACCGACAGGGGGGACTGAAGCTTTCTTT.

The chain combines TRBV6-6 with TRBJ2-1, with D tentatively TRBD2 (5 bases). V was shortened by 6 bases and J by 0 bases, with 12 bases between the two germline ends. The CDR3 is made up of 15 amino acids. Per germline, CDR1 MNHNY and CDR2 SVGAGI (reference sequence). In DNA, the CDR3 is TGTGCCAGCAGGGAGGACTTAAGCTCCTACAATGAGCAGTTCTTC. It specifies CASREDLSSYNEQFF.

The chain links TRBV18 to TRBJ2-5; TRBD1 might be the D (6 bases). V was shortened by 2 bases and J by 5 bases, with 18 bases between the two germline ends. This CDR3 region has 16 residues. CDR1 and CDR2 from the germline V gene are KGHSH and LQKENI. This chain's CDR3 is CASSPSVGAPGETQYF. The CDR3 bases are TGTGCCAGCTCACCAAGCGTGGGGGCCCCCGGGGAGACCCAGTACTTC.

The chain has TRBV5-1 and TRBJ2-4; 7 bases line up with TRBD1. The CDR3 consists of 13 residues. Losses at the gene ends were 0 bases for V and 8 bases for J; bases not matched to a gene: 2. Per germline, CDR1 SGHRS and CDR2 YFSETQ. The CDR3 nucleotides are TGCGCCAGCAGCTTGGGTCAGGGGGACATTCAGTACTTC. Encoded protein: CASSLGQGDIQYF.

The V call is TRBV19, the J call TRBJ1-2; 8 bases are shared with TRBD1. This CDR3 spans 18 amino acids. Germline V gene data show CDR1 as LNHDA and CDR2 as SQIVND (reference sequence). Trimming took 8 bases from V and 4 from J; bases not matched to a gene: 21. CDR3 bases: TGTGCCAGTGGTAAACTCCCGTCCGGGACAGGTACGACCTATGGCTACACCTTC. Translation gives CASGKLPSGTGTTYGYTF.

This sequence joins TRBV24-1 and TRBJ1-2; no definite D call. The CDR3 length is 12 residues. The V gene lost 4 bases and the J gene lost 4 bases, with 6 bases spanning the gap. Germline CDR1 and CDR2: KGHDR and SFDVKD. CDR3 coding DNA: TGTGCCACCAGTGAAAACAGCTATGGCTACACCTTC. Translated: CATSENSYGYTF.

This rearrangement joins TRBV30 to TRBJ2-5; 8 bases map to TRBD2. Unmatched junction bases numbered 10, after V lost 2 bases and J lost 2 bases. Per the germline V gene, CDR1 is GTSNPN and CDR2 is SVGIG (reference sequence). CDR3 length equals 16 residues. The CDR3 protein is CAWSPQAAGGQETQYF. The CDR3 region has the DNA TGTGCCTGGAGTCCCCAAGCTGCGGGAGGACAAGAGACCCAGTACTTC.

The chain combines TRBV19 with TRBJ2-7, with TRBD1 matching 10 bases. The V segment lost 5 bases and the J segment 1 base; nucleotides outside the gene matches: 8. Per germline, CDR1 LNHDA and CDR2 SQIVND (reference sequence). This CDR3 contains 16 residues. For the CDR3, the DNA is TGTGCCAGTAGTTTGCGACAGGGGGCGATATCCTACGAGCAGTACTTC. Translation gives CASSLRQGAISYEQYF.